Described below is a single T cell receptor beta chain sequence and its context. Its antigen is unknown. TCRdb keeps only in-frame clones here, not all; method: immunoSEQ multiplex PCR. Of 40,000 to 55,000 clones detected, 65% to 85% appear once; the ten largest clones hold 0.35% to 0.55%. The source of the sample is a study of graft-versus-host responses after intestinal transplantation. Study-wide context: Anti-thymocyte globulin induction preceded approximately three years of tacrolimus and steroid maintenance in all recipients.

General observations from the study: There was an association between peak levels of circulating GvH clones and early post-transplant HvG declines.

The source is a human donor who was the organ donor for an intestinal transplant. Sequencing used unstimulated CD4+ T cells sorted from spleen or lymph node cells, obtained before transplant.

CDR3 protein: CASSSFQGSDSPLHF. In DNA form, the CDR3 reads TGTGCCAGCAGTTCTTTCCAGGGAAGCGATTCACCCCTCCACTTT. The chain recombines TRBV6-5 with TRBJ1-6; perhaps TRBD1 as D (5 bases). V was trimmed by 4 bases and J by 8 bases, leaving 15 bases between them. This CDR3 contains 15 residues. The germline V gene has CDR1 MNHEY and CDR2 SVGAGI.